This entry describes one TCR beta chain. Its ends do not fully match the called genes, so a read error is possible. The sample is drawn from a study of molecular identifiers for immune sequencing clone quantification. The CDR3 sequence is 13 residues long. Germline CDR1 reads SEHNR; CDR2 reads FQNEAQ (reference sequence). Sorted naive CD8 T cells were those defined as CD8+CD4-CCR7+CD45RA+. TCRdb independently ran MiXCR on the PCR reads; one entry per CDR3 protein. The table has about 500,000 distinct CDR3 sequences, around 23% seen once. Input material: naive CD8+ T cells from blood, with Jurkat cell RNA spiked in. Subset: FACS-sorted CD8+CD4-CCR7+CD45RA+ naive T cells. The chain carries TRBV7-9 and TRBJ2-1; D uncertain. The source of this sequence is a human donor in good health. Some libraries in this study had Jurkat cell RNA spiked in. CDR3 bases: TGTGCCCGCAGCTTAGAACTACACAATGAGCAGTTCTTC. It is translated as CARSLELHNEQFF.